This entry lists 17 T cell receptor beta chains sequenced from one sample in a study of cytomegalovirus exposure and HLA in healthy donors. A multiplex PCR was run with 60 Vbeta primers and 13 Jbeta primers. Sequenced by immunoSEQ multiplex PCR; TCRdb stores in-frame clones only, minus some. The repertoire holds about 89,000 clones, with about 85% as singletons. What was sequenced was PBMCs. These receptors were collected from a middle-aged man in good health and CMV-seropositive.

The chain uses TRBV5-8 and TRBJ1-2, with 9 bases identical to TRBD1. The CDR3 contains 13 residues. Germline V lookup: CDR1 SGHTS, CDR2 YDEGEE. J lost 5 bases, V lost 9 bases, and 8 bases had no gene match. The CDR3 DNA reads TGTGCCACTTTGCGGGACAGGGTTTATGGCTACACCTTC. Its translation: CATLRDRVYGYTF.

This chain joins TRBV28 and TRBJ2-5; 10 bases line up with TRBD2. The junction had 14 bases not matched to a gene; V was cut back by 8 bases and J by 11 bases. Germline V lookup: CDR1 MDHEN, CDR2 SYDVKM. CDR3 length: 14 residues. In DNA, the CDR3 is TGTGCCAGCGGCCCCCCTAGCGGGAGAGGGGAGCAGTACTTC. This gives the protein CASGPPSGRGEQYF. Using reference TRBV28 and TRBJ2-5 for the parts outside the CDR3, the full variable domain is DVKVTQSSRYLVKRTGEKVFLECVQDMDHENMFWYRQDPGLGLRLIYFSYDVKMKEKGDIPEGYSVSREKKERFSLILESASTNQTSMYLCASGPPSGRGEQYFGPGTRLLVL.

The V gene is TRBV10-2, the J gene TRBJ2-7; 12 bases match TRBD2. Trimming at V came to 6 bases and at J to 2 bases, leaving 2 bases not matched to a gene. Germline CDR1 reads WSHSY; CDR2 reads SAAADI. The CDR3 extends over 14 amino acids. The CDR3 bases are TGCGCCAGCAGACTAGCGGGAGGCCCCTACGAGCAGTACTTC. Translating gives CASRLAGGPYEQYF.

This clone was seen a handful of times. The V gene is TRBV27, the J gene TRBJ1-5; 7 bases line up with TRBD1. This CDR3 has 15 amino acids. V was clipped by 6 bases and J by 0 bases; unmatched bases: 5. Germline-derived CDR1 and CDR2 are MNHEY and SMNVEV (reference sequence). The CDR3 reads CASRVGQLSNQPQHF. The DNA for the CDR3 is TGTGCCAGCAGAGTGGGACAGCTTAGCAATCAGCCCCAGCATTTT.

The chain combines TRBV21-1 with TRBJ2-4; TRBD2 reflects the table's D call only, with no check against the DNA. TRBV21-1 is assigned pseudogene status. CDR3 size: 16 residues. The DNA for the CDR3 is TGTGCCAGCAGCTTGCTAGCGGGAATAGCCAAAAACATTCAGTACTTC. Its translation is CASSLLAGIAKNIQYF.

The chain joins TRBV6-1 to TRBJ2-1; tentatively, D is TRBD1 (6 bases). The CDR3 contains 13 residues. Germline CDR1 is MNHNS and CDR2 is SASEGT. The V and J ends lost 6 bases and 5 bases respectively, with 11 bases between them. Here the CDR3 DNA reads TGTGCCAGCAGCCCCAGGACAGACAATGAGCAGTTCTTC. This encodes CASSPRTDNEQFF.

In this sample, this clone turned up once. The chain couples TRBV4-2 to TRBJ1-2; 9 nucleotides line up with TRBD1. The CDR3 is 17 amino acids. V was clipped by 0 bases and J by 5 bases; unmatched bases: 10. Germline loops: CDR1 LGHNA, CDR2 YNFKEQ. The CDR3 loop reads CASSQDPRDRVLYGYTF. In DNA, the CDR3 is TGTGCCAGCAGCCAAGATCCCCGGGACAGGGTATTATATGGCTACACCTTC.

The V and J genes are TRBV6-1 and TRBJ2-5, with 7 nucleotides matching TRBD1. The germline V gene has CDR1 MNHNS and CDR2 SASEGT. The CDR3 runs to 15 residues. The V segment lost 4 bases and the J segment 4 bases; nucleotides outside the gene matches: 9. CDR3 nucleotide sequence: TGTGCCAGCAGTGCCGGGACAGTATTTTTAGAGACCCAGTACTTC. It translates to CASSAGTVFLETQYF.

J is TRBJ2-1 and V is TRBV5-5, with TRBD2 matching over 8 bases. The CDR3 length is 16 residues. Germline CDR1 SGHKS, CDR2 YYEKEE (reference sequence). V gave up 0 bases and J gave up 6 bases; unmatched junction bases: 8. The CDR3 reads CASSLGGREVSNEQFF. The CDR3 DNA reads TGTGCCAGCAGCTTGGGGGGGCGGGAGGTTAGCAATGAGCAGTTCTTC.

The rearrangement links TRBV7-2 to TRBJ2-1; 9 bases align to TRBD1. The CDR3 runs to 17 residues. Germline V lookup: CDR1 SGHTA, CDR2 FQGNSA. After removal of 5 bases from V and 6 bases from J, the junction contained 14 bases not matched to a gene. The CDR3 is CASSPLAGQGLSNEQFF. CDR3 DNA: TGTGCCAGCAGCCCCCTTGCGGGACAGGGTCTGTCCAATGAGCAGTTCTTC. Together with reference TRBV7-2 and TRBJ2-1, the CDR3 gives the full variable domain: GAGVSQSPSNKVTEKGKDVELRCDPISGHTALYWYRQSLGQGLEFLIYFQGNSAPDKSGLPSDRFSAERTGGSVSTLTIQRTQQEDSAVYLCASSPLAGQGLSNEQFFGPGTRLTVL.

CDR3: CASSFGLHNEQFF. The CDR3 bases are TGTGCCAGCAGCTTTGGACTGCACAATGAGCAGTTCTTC. The chain joins TRBV7-9 to TRBJ2-1; a possible D gene is TRBD2 (5 bases). Germline CDR1 is SEHNR and CDR2 is FQNEAQ (reference sequence). Between the trimmed V and J ends, which lost 3 bases and 5 bases, there was a span of 8 bases. This CDR3 region has 13 residues.

This chain uses TRBV28 with TRBJ2-7; 8 positions agree with TRBD1. The CDR3 contains 13 residues. J gave up 7 bases and V 5 bases, and 7 bases lay outside the gene matches. Germline loops: CDR1 MDHEN, CDR2 SYDVKM. The CDR3 here is CASSLDRAFEQYF. DNA for the CDR3: TGTGCCAGCAGTCTGGACAGGGCCTTTGAGCAGTACTTC.

The V call is TRBV18, the J call TRBJ1-1, with D uncertain. The germline gives CDR1 KGHSH, CDR2 LQKENI. The CDR3 loop spans 13 amino acids. V dropped 5 bases and J dropped 3 bases, with 10 bases sitting between them. The CDR3 is CASSRKADTEAFF. CDR3 bases: TGTGCCAGCTCAAGAAAAGCGGACACTGAAGCTTTCTTT.

This clone was found once. The V call is TRBV2, the J call TRBJ2-1; 7 nucleotides match TRBD2. The germline V gene has CDR1 SNHLY and CDR2 FYNNEI. CDR3 length: 13 residues. The J segment lost 8 bases and the V segment lost 6 bases, leaving 7 bases of the junction unmatched. The CDR3 nucleotides read TGTGCCAGCAGAGACGGACTAGTAGATGAGCAGTTCTTC. This encodes CASRDGLVDEQFF.

V and J are TRBV19 and TRBJ2-2; 10 nucleotides line up with TRBD1. The V gene's germline CDR1 is LNHDA and CDR2 SQIVND (reference sequence). CDR3 length: 16 residues. V gave up 5 bases and J gave up 5 bases; unmatched junction bases: 8. The CDR3 loop reads CASSRDRGAGTGELFF. CDR3 DNA sequence: TGTGCCAGTAGTCGGGACAGGGGCGCGGGGACCGGGGAGCTGTTTTTT.

V usage is TRBV19 and J usage is TRBJ1-2; TRBD1 might be the D (6 bases). This CDR3 spans 13 amino acids. V was cut by 3 bases and J by 6 bases, with 11 bases left in between. In germline, CDR1 is LNHDA, CDR2 SQIVND (reference sequence). CDR3 protein: CASSMTDSNGYTF. In DNA form, the CDR3 reads TGTGCCAGTAGTATGACGGACAGCAATGGCTACACCTTC.

The chain is built from TRBV28 and TRBJ2-3, with D maybe TRBD2 (6 bases). CDR1 and CDR2 from the germline V gene are MDHEN and SYDVKM. V was shortened by 4 bases and J by 2 bases, with 10 bases between the two germline ends. The CDR3 contains 14 residues. As DNA, the CDR3 is TGTGCCAGCAGTTCTCCGGGGGTCACAGATACGCAGTATTTT. Translating gives CASSSPGVTDTQYF.